This TCR beta chain came from a study of blood T cell repertoires in COVID-19. Turning to the study itself: Both acute and convalescent COVID-19 samples were obtained from the United States, Italy and Spain. T cells, B-cell-depleted T cells, or PBMCs provided the cDNA or gDNA that served as material.

Here immunoSEQ multiplex PCR was the method, and the copy in TCRdb shows in-frame clones only, minus some. Counted here are 200,000 to 250,000 clones, around 80% occurring once; the ten biggest clones make up about 7.8%. V was clipped by 5 bases and J by 6 bases; unmatched bases: 5. Germline V gives CDR1 SGHVS, CDR2 FNYEAQ. The CDR3 extends over 14 amino acids. The TCR sequence derives from an elderly woman with COVID-19, enrolled during active disease. The sequencing input was peripheral blood. The rearrangement links TRBV7-6 to TRBJ2-7; 12 nucleotides match TRBD2. The CDR3 is CASSASGGASEQYF. The CDR3 DNA reads TGTGCCAGCAGCGCTAGCGGGGGGGCCTCCGAGCAGTACTTC.